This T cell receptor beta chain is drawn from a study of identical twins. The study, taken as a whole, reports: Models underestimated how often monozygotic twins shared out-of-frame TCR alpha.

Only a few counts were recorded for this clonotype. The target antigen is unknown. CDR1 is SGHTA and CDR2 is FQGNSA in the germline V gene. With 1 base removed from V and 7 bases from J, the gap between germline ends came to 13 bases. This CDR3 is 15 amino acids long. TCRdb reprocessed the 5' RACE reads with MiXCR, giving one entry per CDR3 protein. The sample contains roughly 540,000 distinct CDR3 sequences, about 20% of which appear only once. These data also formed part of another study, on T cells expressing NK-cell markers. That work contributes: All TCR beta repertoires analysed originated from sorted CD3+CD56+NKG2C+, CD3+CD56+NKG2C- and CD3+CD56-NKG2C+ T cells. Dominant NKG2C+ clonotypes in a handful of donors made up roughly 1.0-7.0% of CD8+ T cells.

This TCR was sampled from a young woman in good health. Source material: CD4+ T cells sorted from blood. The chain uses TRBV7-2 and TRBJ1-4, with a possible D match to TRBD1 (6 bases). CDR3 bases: TGTGCCAGCAGCTTAGATACAGGGTTAAGTGAAAAACTGTTTTTT. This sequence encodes CASSLDTGLSEKLFF.